This T cell receptor (beta chain) is drawn from a study of STAT5B mutations in CD4+ large granular lymphocyte leukemia. Buffy coats from healthy blood donors served as controls. Study-wide points: Patient CD4-sorted repertoires looked more clonal than healthy CD4+ repertoires, even without putative leukemic clones.

Worth noting for this clone: What it binds is not known.

This was a survey-level run. Clones were sequenced by immunoSEQ multiplex PCR, and TCRdb holds only the in-frame ones, with some missing. The repertoire consists of 15,000 to 20,000 clones, with roughly 84% occurring once and the leading ten covering under 15%. Material for sequencing was CD4+ T cells from blood buffy coats. The clonotype originates from a human donor in good health.

The CDR3 spells CASSFSGQRGEAFF. In DNA form, the CDR3 reads TGTGCCAGCAGCTTTAGCGGACAGCGGGGTGAAGCTTTCTTT. The chain uses TRBV7-8 and TRBJ1-1; weak D call: TRBD1 (6 bases). Germline CDR1 and CDR2: SGHVS and FQNEAQ. This CDR3 spans 14 amino acids. Trimming left V 3 bases short and J 7 bases short, with 15 bases between.